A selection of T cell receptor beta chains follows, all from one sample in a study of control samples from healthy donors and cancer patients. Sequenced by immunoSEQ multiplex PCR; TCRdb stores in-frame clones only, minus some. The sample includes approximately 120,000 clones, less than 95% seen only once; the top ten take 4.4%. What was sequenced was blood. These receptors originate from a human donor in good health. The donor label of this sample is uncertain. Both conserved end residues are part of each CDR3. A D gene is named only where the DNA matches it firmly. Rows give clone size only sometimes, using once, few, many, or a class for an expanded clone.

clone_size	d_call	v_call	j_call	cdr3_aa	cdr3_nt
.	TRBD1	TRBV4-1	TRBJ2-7	CASSHGQGGYEQYF	TGCGCCAGCAGCCATGGACAGGGGGGCTACGAGCAGTACTTC
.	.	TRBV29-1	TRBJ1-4	CSVVTPTEEKLFF	TGCAGCGTTGTGACACCAACTGAGGAAAAACTGTTTTTT
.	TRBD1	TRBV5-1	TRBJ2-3	CASSYGQAPTDTQYF	TGCGCCAGCAGCTACGGACAGGCGCCCACAGATACGCAGTATTTT
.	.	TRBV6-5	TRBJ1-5	CASSYSTGSQGPQHF	TGTGCCAGCAGTTACTCGACAGGATCCCAGGGGCCCCAGCATTTT
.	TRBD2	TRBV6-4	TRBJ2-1	CASSPGTSGGGEQFF	TGTGCCAGCAGTCCCGGGACTAGCGGGGGCGGTGAGCAGTTCTTC
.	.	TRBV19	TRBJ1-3	CASSMRTGYSGNTIYF	TGTGCCAGTAGTATGAGAACAGGTTACTCTGGAAACACCATATATTTT
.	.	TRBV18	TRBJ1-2	CASSGTGNYGYTF	TGTGCCAGCTCCGGGACGGGGAACTATGGCTACACCTTC
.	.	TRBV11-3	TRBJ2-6	CASSPGTSGANVLTF	TGTGCCAGCAGCCCGGGCACCTCTGGGGCCAACGTCCTGACTTTC
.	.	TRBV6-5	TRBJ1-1	CASSYQEDTEAFF	TGTGCCAGCAGTTACCAGGAGGACACTGAAGCTTTCTTT
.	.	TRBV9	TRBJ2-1	CASSVFEQFF	TGTGCCAGCAGCGTTTTTGAGCAGTTCTTC
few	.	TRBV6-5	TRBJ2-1	CATTPADSYNEQFF	TGTGCCACAACCCCCGCGGACTCCTACAATGAGCAGTTCTTC
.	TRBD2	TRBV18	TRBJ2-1	CASSPATGGATLAEQFF	TGTGCCAGCTCTCCCGCGACCGGGGGGGCCACTCTTGCTGAGCAGTTCTTC
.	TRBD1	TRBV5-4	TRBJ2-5	CASSVDRIETQYF	TGTGCCAGCAGCGTGGACAGGATAGAGACCCAGTACTTC
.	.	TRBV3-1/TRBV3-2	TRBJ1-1	CASSQASGTEAFF	TGTGCCAGCAGCCAAGCCAGCGGCACTGAAGCTTTCTTT
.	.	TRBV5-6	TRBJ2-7	CASSLGNRRVYEQYF	TGTGCCAGCAGCTTGGGTAACAGACGGGTGTACGAGCAGTACTTC
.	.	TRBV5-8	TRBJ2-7	CASSSIDSSYEQYF	TGTGCCAGCAGCTCAATTGACAGCTCCTACGAGCAGTACTTC
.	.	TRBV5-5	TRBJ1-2	CASSLERFYGYTF	TGTGCCAGCAGCTTGGAGCGGTTCTATGGCTACACCTTC
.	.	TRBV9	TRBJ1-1	CASSVGPNTEAFF	TGTGCCAGCAGCGTAGGGCCGAACACTGAAGCTTTCTTT
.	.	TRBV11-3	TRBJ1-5	CASSGPFGQPQHF	TGTGCCAGCAGCGGGCCTTTCGGACAGCCCCAGCATTTT
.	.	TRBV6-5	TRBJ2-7	CASSYSGSPELEQYF	TGTGCCAGCAGTTACTCCGGGTCCCCCGAACTCGAGCAGTACTTC
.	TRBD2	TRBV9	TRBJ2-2	CASSFSGGANTGELFF	TGTGCCAGCAGCTTTAGCGGGGGGGCCAACACCGGGGAGCTGTTTTTT
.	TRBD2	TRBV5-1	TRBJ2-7	CASSLGGAGGYEQYF	TGCGCCAGCAGCTTAGGCGGAGCGGGGGGTTACGAGCAGTACTTC
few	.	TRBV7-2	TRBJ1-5	CASSSTGHTNQPQHF	TGTGCCAGCAGCTCGACAGGACATACCAATCAGCCCCAGCATTTT
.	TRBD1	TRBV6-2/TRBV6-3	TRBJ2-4	CASSATGGAVDIQYF	TGTGCCAGCAGTGCGACAGGGGGCGCGGTGGACATTCAGTACTTC
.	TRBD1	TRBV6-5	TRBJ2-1	CASRFGTGGGNEQFF	TGTGCCAGCAGGTTTGGGACAGGGGGGGGCAATGAGCAGTTCTTC
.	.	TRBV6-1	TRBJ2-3	CASSDKWLGGDTDTQYF	TGTGCCAGCAGTGATAAGTGGTTGGGTGGGGACACAGATACGCAGTATTTT
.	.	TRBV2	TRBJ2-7	CASIYGYRDKGDEQYF	TGTGCCAGTATATATGGGTACAGGGATAAGGGGGACGAGCAGTACTTC
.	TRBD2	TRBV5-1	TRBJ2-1	CASSFTSGGYNEQFF	TGCGCCAGCAGTTTTACTAGCGGGGGTTACAATGAGCAGTTCTTC
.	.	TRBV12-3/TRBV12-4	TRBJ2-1	CASSLSRENEQFF	TGTGCCAGCAGTCTTTCCAGAGAGAATGAGCAGTTCTTC
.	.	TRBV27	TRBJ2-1	CASSFQGRHNEQFF	TGTGCCAGCAGTTTCCAGGGCAGACACAATGAGCAGTTCTTC
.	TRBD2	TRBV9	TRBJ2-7	CASSVELAGIYEQYF	TGTGCCAGCAGCGTAGAACTAGCGGGTATATACGAGCAGTACTTC
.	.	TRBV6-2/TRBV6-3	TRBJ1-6	CASSYPEATDNSPLHF	TGTGCCAGCAGTTATCCCGAGGCAACGGATAATTCACCCCTCCACTTT
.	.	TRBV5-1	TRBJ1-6	CASSLTESNSPLHF	TGCGCCAGCAGCTTGACAGAATCGAATTCACCCCTCCACTTT
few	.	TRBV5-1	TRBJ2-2	CASSLPGDTGELFF	TGCGCCAGCAGCTTGCCGGGGGACACCGGGGAGCTGTTTTTT
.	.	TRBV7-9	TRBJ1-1	CASSFTTNTEAFF	TGTGCCAGCAGCTTTACTACGAACACTGAAGCTTTCTTT
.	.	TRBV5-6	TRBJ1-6	CASRKDRSRGSPLHF	TGTGCCAGCAGAAAGGACCGGAGTAGAGGTTCACCCCTCCACTTT
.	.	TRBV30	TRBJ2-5	CAWGPVETQYF	TGTGCCTGGGGTCCAGTGGAGACCCAGTACTTC
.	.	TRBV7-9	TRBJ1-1	CASRGGGVNTEAFF	TGTGCCAGCAGGGGCGGGGGGGTGAACACTGAAGCTTTCTTT
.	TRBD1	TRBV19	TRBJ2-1	CASSPMRTGGNEQFF	TGTGCCAGTAGCCCAATGAGGACAGGGGGAAATGAGCAGTTCTTC
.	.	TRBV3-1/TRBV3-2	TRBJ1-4	CASSQRDEKLFF	TGTGCCAGCAGCCAGAGGGATGAAAAACTGTTTTTT
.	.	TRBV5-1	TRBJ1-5	CASSLMGNQPQHF	TGCGCCAGCAGCTTGATGGGCAATCAGCCCCAGCATTTT
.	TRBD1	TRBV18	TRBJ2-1	CASSPRQGGEQFF	TGTGCCAGCTCACCACGACAGGGTGGTGAGCAGTTCTTC